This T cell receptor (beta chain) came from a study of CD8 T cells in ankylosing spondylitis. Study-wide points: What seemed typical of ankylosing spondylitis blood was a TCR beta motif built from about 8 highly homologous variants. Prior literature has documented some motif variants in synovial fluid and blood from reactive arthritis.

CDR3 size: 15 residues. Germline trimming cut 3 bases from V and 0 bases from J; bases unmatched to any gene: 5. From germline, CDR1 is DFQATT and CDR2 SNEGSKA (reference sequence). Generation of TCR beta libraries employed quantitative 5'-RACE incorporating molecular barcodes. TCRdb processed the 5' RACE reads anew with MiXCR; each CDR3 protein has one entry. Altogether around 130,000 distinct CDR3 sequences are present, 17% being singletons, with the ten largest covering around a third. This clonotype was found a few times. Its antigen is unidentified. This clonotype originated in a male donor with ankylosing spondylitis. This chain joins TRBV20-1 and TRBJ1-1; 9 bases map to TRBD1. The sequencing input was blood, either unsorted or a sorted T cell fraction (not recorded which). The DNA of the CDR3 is TGCAGTGCTAGGACGGGGACAGGGATGAACACTGAAGCTTTCTTT. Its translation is CSARTGTGMNTEAFF.